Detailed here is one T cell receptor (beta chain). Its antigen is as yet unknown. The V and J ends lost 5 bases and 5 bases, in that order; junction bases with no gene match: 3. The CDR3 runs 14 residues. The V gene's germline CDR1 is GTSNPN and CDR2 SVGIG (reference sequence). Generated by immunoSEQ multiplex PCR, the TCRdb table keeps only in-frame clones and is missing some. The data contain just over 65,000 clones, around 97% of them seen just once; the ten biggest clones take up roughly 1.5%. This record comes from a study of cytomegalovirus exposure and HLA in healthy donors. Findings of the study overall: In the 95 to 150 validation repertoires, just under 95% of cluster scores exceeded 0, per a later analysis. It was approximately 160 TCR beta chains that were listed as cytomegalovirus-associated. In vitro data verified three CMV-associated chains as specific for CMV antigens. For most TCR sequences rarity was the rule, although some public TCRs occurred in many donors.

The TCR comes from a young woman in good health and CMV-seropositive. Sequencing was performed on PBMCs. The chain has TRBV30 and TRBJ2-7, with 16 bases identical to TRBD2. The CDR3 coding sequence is TGTGCCTGGGGGACTAGCGGGAGGGTCAACGAGCAGTACTTC. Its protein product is CAWGTSGRVNEQYF.